These T cell receptor beta chains were read from a single sample in a study of blood T cells in healthy people across ages. MiXCR, run by TCRdb on the 5' RACE reads, gives a single entry per CDR3 protein. The sample holds 650,000 to 1,000,000 distinct CDR3 sequences; about 34% are singletons and the top ten take 10% to 15%. Sequences were obtained from blood. These receptors were taken from a man younger than 35 in good health. Each CDR3 is given with its conserved first and last residue. Fields, in order: V gene, D gene, J gene, clone size, CDR3 DNA, CDR3 protein. D genes are given only for firm matches. The size field is filled for only some rows; it gives once, few, many or a size class.

TRBV10-3	NA	TRBJ2-3	many	TGTGCCATCAGTGACCGAACCAGGGGAGACTCAGATACGCAGTATTTT	CAISDRTRGDSDTQYF
TRBV4-2	TRBD2	TRBJ2-3	NA	TGTGCCAGCAGCCAAGGCCGTAGCGGGCCTAGCACAGATACGCAGTATTTT	CASSQGRSGPSTDTQYF
TRBV7-2	NA	TRBJ2-3	many	TGTGCCAGCAGCCCCCTTTCAGATACGCAGTATTTT	CASSPLSDTQYF
TRBV15	NA	TRBJ2-7	few	TGTGCCACCAGCAGAGAAACGGAATCGGGGGTAGAGCAGTACTTC	CATSRETESGVEQYF
TRBV7-2	TRBD1	TRBJ1-2	NA	TGTGCCAGCACCTATAACAGGGGAGTGGACTATGGCTACACCTTC	CASTYNRGVDYGYTF
TRBV7-2	TRBD1	TRBJ1-1	few	TGTGCCAGCAGCTCATCGACAGGGGGCTGGAACACTGAAGCTTTCTTT	CASSSSTGGWNTEAFF
TRBV2	NA	TRBJ2-7	few	TGTGCCAGCAGTGATCCCGCCCGGGATTCCCTCTACGAGCAGTACTTC	CASSDPARDSLYEQYF
TRBV28	NA	TRBJ1-1	NA	TGTGCCAGCAGTCTTGCCTACCAGCGGGGGGGAAACACTGAAGCTTTCTTT	CASSLAYQRGGNTEAFF
TRBV27	NA	TRBJ2-5	few	TGTGCCAGCTCCTTATCATCGAGGGCGGCTCAAGAGACCCAGTACTTC	CASSLSSRAAQETQYF
TRBV3-1	NA	TRBJ1-4	few	TGTGCCAGCAGCCATGGGAGGCCGGAAACTAATGAAAAACTGTTTTTT	CASSHGRPETNEKLFF
TRBV18	NA	TRBJ2-3	NA	TGTGCCAGCTCACCACGTCTCGCCTTGGGCACAGATACGCAGTATTTT	CASSPRLALGTDTQYF
TRBV27	NA	TRBJ1-1	few	TGTGCCACTACGAACACTGAAGCTTTCTTT	CATTNTEAFF
TRBV30	NA	TRBJ1-1	NA	TGTGCCTGGAGTGGTGACAACATGAACACTGAAGCTTTCTTT	CAWSGDNMNTEAFF
TRBV13	NA	TRBJ2-7	NA	TGTGCCAGCAGCCCAAGTGAGTCCTCCTACGAGCAGTACTTC	CASSPSESSYEQYF
TRBV7-2	NA	TRBJ1-2	NA	TGTGCCAGCAGGGTAGGACAGAACTATGGCTACACCTTC	CASRVGQNYGYTF
TRBV4-3	NA	TRBJ2-7	NA	TGCGCCAGCAGCCAACGTCGGTTATGGGGGGCGGGCGAGCAGTACTTC	CASSQRRLWGAGEQYF
TRBV20-1	NA	TRBJ2-4	NA	TGCAGTGCTAGGACATCCCTAGCCAAAAACATTCAGTACTTC	CSARTSLAKNIQYF
TRBV29-1	NA	TRBJ2-7	NA	TGCAGCGTTGAAGGGATGAGCGCGGGGAATGAGCAGTACTTC	CSVEGMSAGNEQYF
TRBV20-1	NA	TRBJ2-3	few	TGCAGTGCTCCTCCACCTTTTACGACAGATACGCAGTATTTT	CSAPPPFTTDTQYF
TRBV14	NA	TRBJ1-2	many	TGTGCCAGCAGCCAAGATCAGGGCGGAGGCTACACCTTC	CASSQDQGGGYTF
TRBV6-6	NA	TRBJ2-5	NA	TGTGCCAGCGCGGGGGAGGACAGCCAAGAGACCCAGTACTTC	CASAGEDSQETQYF
TRBV12-3/TRBV12-4	NA	TRBJ1-6	NA	TGTGCCAGCAGTTTAAATATTAATTCACCCCTCCACTTT	CASSLNINSPLHF
TRBV6-6	NA	TRBJ2-2	NA	TGTGCCAGCAGTCACCCCGTCACCGGGGAGCTGTTTTTT	CASSHPVTGELFF
TRBV29-1	TRBD1	TRBJ2-3	NA	TGCAGCGTTGAAGGGACAGGCTCAACAGATACGCAGTATTTT	CSVEGTGSTDTQYF
TRBV28	TRBD1	TRBJ1-2	few	TGTGCCAGCAGCCTGACAGGGGACATTTTTGGGGGCTATGGCTACACCTTC	CASSLTGDIFGGYGYTF
TRBV7-2	NA	TRBJ1-2	NA	TGTGCCAGCAGCTTAATATTGCTGCGGGGGGCGGGTGGCTACACCTTC	CASSLILLRGAGGYTF
TRBV28	NA	TRBJ1-1	NA	TGTGCCAGCAGCCGACTTTCGGGGGTCACTGAAGCTTTCTTT	CASSRLSGVTEAFF
TRBV28	NA	TRBJ1-4	few	TGTGCCAGCAGCCTCGGGGGGGCCGGGAATGAAAAACTGTTTTTT	CASSLGGAGNEKLFF
TRBV20-1	TRBD1	TRBJ1-2	few	TGCAGTGCCATCCAAGGGGGCTTAGATGGCTACACCTTC	CSAIQGGLDGYTF
TRBV12-3/TRBV12-4	TRBD2	TRBJ2-1	many	TGTGCCAGCAGTCCCACTAGCGGGGGGGCGTACAATGAGCAGTTCTTC	CASSPTSGGAYNEQFF
TRBV12-3/TRBV12-4	NA	TRBJ1-4	few	TGTGCCAGCAGTTTAGCGGTCCAGGCTGATGAAAAACTGTTTTTT	CASSLAVQADEKLFF
TRBV9	NA	TRBJ1-5	few	TGTGCCAGCAGCCCCGGGTCTAGCAATCAGCCCCAGCATTTT	CASSPGSSNQPQHF
TRBV27	TRBD1	TRBJ2-1	many	TGTGCCAGCAGCACGGACAGGGTAAGCTACAGCTACAATGAGCAGTTCTTC	CASSTDRVSYSYNEQFF